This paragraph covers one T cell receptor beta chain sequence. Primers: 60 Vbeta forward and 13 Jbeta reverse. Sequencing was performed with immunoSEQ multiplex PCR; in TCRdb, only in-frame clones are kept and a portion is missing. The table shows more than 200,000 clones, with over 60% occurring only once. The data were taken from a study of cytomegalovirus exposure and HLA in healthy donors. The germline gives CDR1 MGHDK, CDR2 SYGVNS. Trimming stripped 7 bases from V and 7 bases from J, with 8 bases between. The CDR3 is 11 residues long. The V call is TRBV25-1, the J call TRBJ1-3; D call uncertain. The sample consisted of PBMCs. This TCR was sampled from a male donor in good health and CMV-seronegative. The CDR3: CASIDANTIYF. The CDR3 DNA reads TGTGCCAGCATAGATGCGAACACCATATATTTT.